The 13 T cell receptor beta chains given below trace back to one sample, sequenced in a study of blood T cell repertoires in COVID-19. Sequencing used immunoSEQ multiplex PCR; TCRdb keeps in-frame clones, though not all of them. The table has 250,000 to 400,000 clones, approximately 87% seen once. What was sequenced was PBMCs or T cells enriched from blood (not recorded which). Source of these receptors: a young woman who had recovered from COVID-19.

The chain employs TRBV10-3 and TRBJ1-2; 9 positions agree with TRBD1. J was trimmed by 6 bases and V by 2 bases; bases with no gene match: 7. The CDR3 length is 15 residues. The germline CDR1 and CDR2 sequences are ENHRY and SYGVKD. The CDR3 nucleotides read TGTGCCATCAGTGAGCCCGGGACAGGGAGGAATGGCTACACCTTC. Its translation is CAISEPGTGRNGYTF.

The CDR3, as DNA: TGTGCCAGCAGTGAAAGGGGGAGTGGATCACCCCTCCACTTT. It translates to CASSERGSGSPLHF. The chain recombines TRBV6-1 with TRBJ1-6, with D tentatively TRBD1 (6 bases). V was clipped by 2 bases and J by 10 bases, with 12 bases between them. CDR3 length: 14 amino acids. Germline V gene lookup returns CDR1 MNHNS and CDR2 SASEGT.

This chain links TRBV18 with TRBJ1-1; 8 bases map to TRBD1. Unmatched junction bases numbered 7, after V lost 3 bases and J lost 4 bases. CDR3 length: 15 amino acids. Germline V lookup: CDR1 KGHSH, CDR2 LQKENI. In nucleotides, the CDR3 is TGTGCCAGCTCACCCACCAGGGGGCTCCGCACTGAAGCTTTCTTT. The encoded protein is CASSPTRGLRTEAFF.

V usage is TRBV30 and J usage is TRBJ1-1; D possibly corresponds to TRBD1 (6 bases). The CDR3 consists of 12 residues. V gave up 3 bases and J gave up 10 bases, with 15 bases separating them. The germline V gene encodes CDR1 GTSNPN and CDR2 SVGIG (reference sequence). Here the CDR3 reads CAWRGDTLGAFF. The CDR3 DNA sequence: TGTGCCTGGAGGGGGGACACCCTGGGAGCTTTCTTT.

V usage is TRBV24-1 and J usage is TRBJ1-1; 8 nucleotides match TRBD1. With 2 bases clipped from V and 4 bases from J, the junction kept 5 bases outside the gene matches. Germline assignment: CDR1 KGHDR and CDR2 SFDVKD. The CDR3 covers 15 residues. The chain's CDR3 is CATSDSRTGSTEAFF. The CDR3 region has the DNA TGTGCCACCAGTGATTCTAGGACAGGGAGCACTGAAGCTTTCTTT.

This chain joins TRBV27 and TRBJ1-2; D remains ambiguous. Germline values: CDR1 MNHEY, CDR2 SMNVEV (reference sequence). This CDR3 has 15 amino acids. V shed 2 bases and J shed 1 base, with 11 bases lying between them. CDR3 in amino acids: CASSLNGLYNYGYTF. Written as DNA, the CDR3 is TGTGCCAGCAGTTTAAACGGGTTGTATAACTATGGCTACACCTTC.

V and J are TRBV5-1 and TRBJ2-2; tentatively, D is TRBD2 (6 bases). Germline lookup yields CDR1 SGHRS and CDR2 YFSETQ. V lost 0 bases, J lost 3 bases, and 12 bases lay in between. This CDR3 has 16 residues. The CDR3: CASSLDPGDDTGELFF. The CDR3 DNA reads TGCGCCAGCAGCTTGGATCCGGGGGACGACACCGGGGAGCTGTTTTTT.

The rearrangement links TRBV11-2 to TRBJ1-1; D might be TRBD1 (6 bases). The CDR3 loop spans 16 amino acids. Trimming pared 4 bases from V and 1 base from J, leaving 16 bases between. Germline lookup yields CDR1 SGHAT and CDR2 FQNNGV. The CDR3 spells CASSSFPGHANTEAFF. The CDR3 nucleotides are TGTGCCAGCAGCTCTTTTCCGGGACACGCGAACACTGAAGCTTTCTTT.

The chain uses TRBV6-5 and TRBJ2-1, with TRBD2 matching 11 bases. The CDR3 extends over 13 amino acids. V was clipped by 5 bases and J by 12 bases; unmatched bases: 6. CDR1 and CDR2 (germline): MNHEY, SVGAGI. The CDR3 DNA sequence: TGTGCCAGCAGTCCCGTAGCGGGGGGGCGGCAGTTCTTC. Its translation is CASSPVAGGRQFF.

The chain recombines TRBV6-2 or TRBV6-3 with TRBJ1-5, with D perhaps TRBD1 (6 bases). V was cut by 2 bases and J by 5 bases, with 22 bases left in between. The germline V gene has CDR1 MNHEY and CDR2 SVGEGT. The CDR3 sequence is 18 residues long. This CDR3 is CASSYGAGVRREDQPQHF. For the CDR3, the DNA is TGTGCCAGCAGTTACGGGGCAGGGGTGAGGAGAGAGGATCAGCCCCAGCATTTT.

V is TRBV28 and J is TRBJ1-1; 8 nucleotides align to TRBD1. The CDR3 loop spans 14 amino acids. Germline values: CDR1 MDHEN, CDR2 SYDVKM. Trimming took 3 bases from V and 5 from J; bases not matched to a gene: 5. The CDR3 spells CASSFRGRRTEAFF. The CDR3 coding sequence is TGTGCCAGCAGTTTCAGGGGGCGAAGGACTGAAGCTTTCTTT.

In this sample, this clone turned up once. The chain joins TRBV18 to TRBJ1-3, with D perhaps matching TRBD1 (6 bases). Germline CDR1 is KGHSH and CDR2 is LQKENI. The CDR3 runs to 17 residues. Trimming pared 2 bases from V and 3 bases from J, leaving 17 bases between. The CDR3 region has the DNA TGTGCCAGCTCACCAACCAGACAGGACCACTTTGGAAACACCATATATTTT. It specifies CASSPTRQDHFGNTIYF.

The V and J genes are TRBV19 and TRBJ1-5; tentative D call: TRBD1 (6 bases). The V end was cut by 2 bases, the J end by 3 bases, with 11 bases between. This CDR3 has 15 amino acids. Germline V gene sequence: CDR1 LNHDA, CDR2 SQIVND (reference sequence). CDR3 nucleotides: TGTGCCAGTAGTATATCACAGGGCCTCAATCAGCCCCAGCATTTT. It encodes CASSISQGLNQPQHF.